This is a list of T cell receptor beta chains from one sample in a study of Graves' ophthalmopathy and Graves' hyperthyroidism. TCRdb reanalysed the multiplex PCR reads using MiXCR and keeps one entry per CDR3 protein. The table shows about 740,000 distinct CDR3 sequences, with roughly two fifths occurring only once. The material sequenced was peripheral blood. The source of these receptors is an adult man with Graves' ophthalmopathy. The CDR3 runs from the conserved cysteine through the conserved F or W.

v_gene	j_gene	len	CDR3aa
TRBV29-1	TRBJ1-1	13	CSVPGDRNTEAFF
TRBV6-5	TRBJ2-5	13	CASSYYRKETQYF
TRBV12-3/TRBV12-4	TRBJ2-7	15	CASKRTGTDSYEQYF
TRBV7-8	TRBJ2-5	19	CASSPTVERLAGGYETQYF
TRBV2	TRBJ2-7	17	CASSLFRLAVSSYEQYF
TRBV27	TRBJ1-2	12	CASSDRRYGYTF
TRBV29-1	TRBJ1-5	12	CSALRPGGDEHF
TRBV19	TRBJ1-5	14	CASKTGTGVRPQHF
TRBV2	TRBJ1-5	16	CASSEGAGLYVQPQHF
TRBV19	TRBJ2-5	15	CASSMAPTPEETQYF
TRBV19	TRBJ1-5	17	CASSIRGTVNSNQPQHF
TRBV2	TRBJ1-4	14	CAISTGDLNEKLFF
TRBV7-9	TRBJ2-2	17	CASSQDSGGSWTGELFF
TRBV2	TRBJ2-5	10	CASSRGQEYF
TRBV7-9	TRBJ1-1	16	CASSPGQGDKNTEAFF
TRBV7-2	TRBJ1-4	16	CASSLAGVGIGEKLFF
TRBV25-1	TRBJ2-5	17	CASSARGHAGNQETQYF
TRBV24-1	TRBJ1-5	18	CASSYPVTRTGDDQPQHF